These 22 T cell receptor beta chains share one sample of origin, sequenced in a study of patients and donors after allogeneic stem cell transplantation. Each CDR3 protein is one row after TCRdb ran MiXCR on the RT-PCR reads. The table shows more than 850,000 distinct CDR3 sequences, with about 20% occurring only once. The sample consisted of blood, either unsorted or a sorted T cell fraction (not recorded which). The source is a human donor who was either an allogeneic HSCT recipient or a stem cell or donor lymphocyte infusion donor (not recorded which). It is not recorded whose cells these are; they may come from a transplant donor.

This clonotype occurred a few times. The chain joins TRBV21-1 to TRBJ2-7; the table's TRBD1 call for D was not verified on the DNA. TRBV21-1 is an annotated pseudogene. There are 15 residues in the CDR3. The CDR3, as DNA: TGTGCCAGCAGCGCCCGGGACCCTTTAACCTACGAGCAGTACTTC. This translates into CASSARDPLTYEQYF.

A few counts support this clonotype. CDR3 region: CASSLASASYEQYF. CDR3 in DNA: TGTGCCAGCAGCTTAGCTTCGGCGTCCTACGAGCAGTACTTC. The V and J genes are TRBV7-2 and TRBJ2-7, with no clear D. This CDR3 is 14 amino acids long. CDR1 and CDR2 (germline): SGHTA, FQGNSA. V was clipped by 0 bases and J by 1 base, with 7 bases between them.

A few counts support this clonotype. The V and J genes are TRBV4-3 and TRBJ2-7; TRBD2 agrees at 12 bases. This CDR3 is 16 amino acids long. V lost 2 bases and J lost 2; bases outside the gene matches: 4. Germline V gene lookup returns CDR1 LGHNA and CDR2 YSLEER. CDR3 in DNA: TGCGCCAGCAGCCAAAATCCTAGCGGGGGGGCCTACGAGCAGTACTTC. It encodes CASSQNPSGGAYEQYF.

This clonotype was seen more than once but under ten times. V gene TRBV10-3 combines with J gene TRBJ2-5; TRBD2 aligns across 13 bases. This CDR3 comprises 15 residues. Germline CDR1 and CDR2: ENHRY and SYGVKD. Unmatched junction bases numbered 4, after V lost 7 bases and J lost 2 bases. CDR3 coding DNA: TGTGCCATCAAAGGGACTAGCGGGAAACAAGAGACCCAGTACTTC. This encodes CAIKGTSGKQETQYF.

The rearrangement uses TRBV6-6 and TRBJ1-2; no clear D gene. This CDR3 contains 13 residues. Per the germline V gene, CDR1 is MNHNY and CDR2 is SVGAGI (reference sequence). The V end was cut by 7 bases, the J end by 8 bases, with 17 bases between. The CDR3 spells CASTHGEMRGYTF. CDR3 sequence (DNA): TGTGCCAGCACCCACGGAGAAATGAGGGGCTACACCTTC.

This chain links TRBV5-1 with TRBJ2-7, with D unclear. V shed 6 bases and J shed 1 base, with 11 bases lying between them. Germline CDR1 and CDR2: SGHRS and YFSETQ. CDR3 size: 13 residues. In nucleotides, the CDR3 is TGCGCCAGCAAGGCGGCTCCATCCTACGAGCAGTACTTC. Protein: CASKAAPSYEQYF.

This clonotype came up a few times. The chain is built from TRBV9 and TRBJ2-5; TRBD2 matches 7 bases. This CDR3 has 14 residues. The junction had 6 bases not matched to a gene; V was cut back by 3 bases and J by 4 bases. CDR1 is SGDLS, CDR2 YYNGEE, per germline. CDR3 sequence: CASSASGKSETQYF. The CDR3 DNA sequence: TGTGCCAGCAGCGCGAGCGGGAAGTCAGAGACCCAGTACTTC.

A few counts support this clonotype. The chain links TRBV11-1 to TRBJ2-3, with D uncertain. This CDR3 has 18 amino acids. Germline assignment: CDR1 SGHAT and CDR2 FQDESV (reference sequence). Trimming left V 5 bases short and J 2 bases short, with 23 bases between. This chain's CDR3 is CASSKIIKTGIITDTQYF. CDR3 sequence (DNA): TGTGCCAGCAGCAAAATTATCAAAACGGGCATTATCACAGATACGCAGTATTTT.

The CDR3 protein is CASSINAGGTQYF. In nucleotides, the CDR3 is TGTGCCAGCAGCATCAACGCAGGGGGTACGCAGTATTTT. The rearrangement links TRBV6-2 or TRBV6-3 to TRBJ2-3; 7 bases fit TRBD1. Germline values: CDR1 MNHEY, CDR2 SVGEGT. V lost 6 bases, J lost 8 bases, and 8 bases stayed unmatched. The CDR3 length is 13 residues.

The chain recombines TRBV24-1 with TRBJ2-1, with 12 positions matching TRBD1. Germline CDR1 is KGHDR and CDR2 is SFDVKD. The CDR3 runs to 16 residues. V gave up 5 bases and J gave up 9 bases; unmatched junction bases: 10. The CDR3 reads CATSVTRDRGPSEQFF. CDR3 DNA: TGTGCCACCAGTGTCACCCGGGACAGGGGGCCTAGTGAGCAGTTCTTC.

This chain connects TRBV29-1 to TRBJ1-5; D is uncertain. V lost 6 bases, J lost 3 bases, and 12 bases lay in between. Per the germline V gene, CDR1 is SQVTM and CDR2 is ANQGSEA. The length of the CDR3 is 13 residues. The CDR3 region has the DNA TGCAGCGTGGCCCCCGGGGACAATCAGCCCCAGCATTTT. Protein product: CSVAPGDNQPQHF.

This chain connects TRBV7-8 to TRBJ1-4; D perhaps matches TRBD1 (5 bases). Germline CDR1 is SGHVS and CDR2 is FQNEAQ. The germline V and J ends were trimmed by 8 bases and 7 bases, with 20 bases remaining between them. CDR3 length: 15 residues. The CDR3 loop is CASGQGLKQSEKLFF. The CDR3 DNA sequence: TGTGCCAGCGGGCAGGGTCTTAAGCAGAGTGAAAAACTGTTTTTT.

This clonotype appeared a few times. This chain uses TRBV20-1 with TRBJ1-1; D remains unclear. This CDR3 comprises 14 residues. Between the trimmed V and J ends, which lost 2 bases and 1 base, there was a span of 11 bases. The germline gives CDR1 DFQATT, CDR2 SNEGSKA (reference sequence). This CDR3 reads CSARMARTNTEAFF. In DNA, the CDR3 is TGCAGTGCTAGAATGGCCAGGACGAACACTGAAGCTTTCTTT.

CDR3 sequence: CASSLSGGTISTDTQYF. The CDR3 nucleotides are TGTGCCAGCAGCCTAAGCGGGGGGACGATTAGCACAGATACGCAGTATTTT. The rearrangement uses TRBV7-9 and TRBJ2-3; the match to TRBD2 covers 9 bases. J was trimmed by 0 bases and V by 5 bases; bases with no gene match: 9. The V gene's germline CDR1 is SEHNR and CDR2 FQNEAQ (reference sequence). This CDR3 spans 17 amino acids.

The V gene is TRBV6-1, the J gene TRBJ2-1, with TRBD2 matching over 11 bases. The CDR3 sequence is 15 residues long. Germline values: CDR1 MNHNS, CDR2 SASEGT. Trimming at V came to 8 bases and at J to 4 bases, leaving 7 bases not matched to a gene. CDR3 bases: TGTGCCAGCGGGACTAGCGGTTGGTCATACAATGAGCAGTTCTTC. Protein: CASGTSGWSYNEQFF.

The chain employs TRBV29-1 and TRBJ2-7; D remains ambiguous. CDR3 length: 13 amino acids. Germline V gene lookup returns CDR1 SQVTM and CDR2 ANQGSEA. The V and J ends lost 1 base and 5 bases respectively, with 12 bases between them. The CDR3: CSVEGVRSDEQYF. CDR3 DNA sequence: TGCAGCGTTGAAGGGGTCAGGAGCGACGAGCAGTACTTC.

This clonotype showed up just a few times. The chain combines TRBV6-5 with TRBJ2-7; a possible D gene is TRBD1 (6 bases). The CDR3 runs 15 residues. Per the germline V gene, CDR1 is MNHEY and CDR2 is SVGAGI. Trimming left V 1 base short and J 1 base short, with 11 bases between. The CDR3 region is CASSYFRDKSYEQYF. The CDR3 DNA is TGTGCCAGCAGTTACTTCCGGGACAAGTCCTACGAGCAGTACTTC.

The V and J genes are TRBV19 and TRBJ1-1; D unresolved. V was shortened by 4 bases and J by 0 bases, with 15 bases between the two germline ends. Per the germline V gene, CDR1 is LNHDA and CDR2 is SQIVND (reference sequence). This CDR3 comprises 16 residues. The CDR3, as DNA: TGTGCCAGTAGTACCCCCGGACGGCTAATGAACACTGAAGCTTTCTTT. This translates into CASSTPGRLMNTEAFF.

This clonotype has a handful of counts. The chain links TRBV27 to TRBJ2-7, with 12 bases fitting TRBD2. CDR1 is MNHEY, CDR2 SMNVEV, per germline (reference sequence). The CDR3 has 16 residues. The trim removed 6 bases at V and 7 bases at J, leaving 13 bases unmatched. The CDR3 coding sequence is TGTGCCAGCAGGGAGCCGGGACTAGCGGGCCTTAGGGAGCAGTACTTC. As protein: CASREPGLAGLREQYF.

The chain couples TRBV6-1 to TRBJ2-3, with D possibly being TRBD2 (5 bases). This CDR3 has 13 amino acids. The V and J ends lost 3 bases and 4 bases respectively, with 8 bases between them. Germline V gene lookup returns CDR1 MNHNS and CDR2 SASEGT. The CDR3 nucleotides are TGTGCCAGCAGTGACCTACTAGCAGATACGCAGTATTTT. Translation: CASSDLLADTQYF.

There are a few counts of this clonotype. The V gene is TRBV24-1, the J gene TRBJ2-1; 10 positions match TRBD2. Trimming removed 1 base from V and 8 bases from J; junction bases left unmatched: 7. Germline V lookup: CDR1 KGHDR, CDR2 SFDVKD. The CDR3 has 16 amino acids. The CDR3: CATSDFPAGGLDEQFF. The CDR3 nucleotides are TGTGCCACCAGTGATTTTCCAGCGGGAGGGCTGGATGAGCAGTTCTTC.

V and J are TRBV29-1 and TRBJ1-1; D not resolved. V lost 6 bases and J 4 bases, leaving 12 bases between the germline ends. The germline V gene has CDR1 SQVTM and CDR2 ANQGSEA. The CDR3 extends over 12 amino acids. The CDR3, as DNA: TGCAGCGTGTCTCTGGGTGGCACTGAAGCTTTCTTT. This gives the protein CSVSLGGTEAFF.